The present T cell receptor beta chain was sequenced within a study of T-cell reconstitution after alpha-beta-depleted transplantation in children. Per germline, CDR1 DFQATT and CDR2 SNEGSKA (reference sequence). The ends were cut back, 2 bases at V and 2 bases at J, with 7 bases in the middle. The CDR3 is 13 amino acids. A library of TCRbeta sequences, prepared with unique molecular identifiers, was generated. TCRdb analysed the PCR reads with MiXCR anew, one entry per CDR3 protein. The sample comprises about 240,000 distinct CDR3 sequences, about 25% of which are singletons, and roughly 2.5% rests with the top ten. Ten or more counts support this clonotype. Its antigen is unidentified. Study-wide results and limits: Several hundred expanded graft clones reportedly were the source of alpha-beta T cells about two months after transplant. At day 60, the high TCRbeta diversity found in some patients originated from recipient T cells and thymic progenitors that had survived.

The TCR was taken from a girl aged 2 to 9 with Fanconi anemia, due to receive a stem cell transplant. The specimen comprised PBMCs, sampled before TCRalphabeta/CD19-depleted stem cell transplant. V usage is TRBV20-1 and J usage is TRBJ2-1, with a weak D call TRBD1 (5 bases). DNA for the CDR3: TGCAGTGCTAGAAGGGGTCCCTACAATGAGCAGTTCTTC. Amino acids: CSARRGPYNEQFF.